The T cell receptor (beta chain) described here comes from a study of monozygotic twins with inflammatory bowel disease. Points from the study as a whole: IBD patients shared fewer clonotypes with others than healthy twins, especially with disease activity. Twins with IBD were found to have lower TCRbeta diversity (inverse Simpson) than healthy co-twins.

The CDR3 extends over 15 amino acids. Germline V gene sequence: CDR1 SGHTA, CDR2 FQGNSA. cDNA was made in eight separate reactions per sample. Reprocessing the 5' RACE reads, TCRdb reports a single entry for every CDR3 protein and omits DNA. Recorded for this sample: a few hundred thousand distinct CDR3 sequences. As concerns this clonotype: Its antigen is still unknown.

This TCR was sampled from a human donor with ulcerative colitis or Crohn's disease, or a healthy co-twin of an affected twin (not recorded which). The gene calls are TRBV7-2 and TRBJ1-1. Sequencing was performed on blood. The CDR3 spells CASSLASQPYTEAFF.